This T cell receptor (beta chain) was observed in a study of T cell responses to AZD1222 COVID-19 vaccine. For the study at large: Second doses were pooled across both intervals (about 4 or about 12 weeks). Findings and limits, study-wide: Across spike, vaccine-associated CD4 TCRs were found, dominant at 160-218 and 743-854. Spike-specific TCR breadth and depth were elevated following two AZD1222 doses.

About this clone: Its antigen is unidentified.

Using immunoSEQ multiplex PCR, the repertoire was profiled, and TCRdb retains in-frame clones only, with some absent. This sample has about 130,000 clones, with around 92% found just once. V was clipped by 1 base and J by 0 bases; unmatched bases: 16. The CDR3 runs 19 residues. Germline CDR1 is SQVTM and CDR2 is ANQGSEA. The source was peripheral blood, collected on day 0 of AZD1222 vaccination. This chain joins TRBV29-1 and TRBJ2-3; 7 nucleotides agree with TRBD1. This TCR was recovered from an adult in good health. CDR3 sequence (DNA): TGCAGCGTTGAAGGGGCGACAGGGTTAAGGGACGCTAGCACAGATACGCAGTATTTT. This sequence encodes CSVEGATGLRDASTDTQYF.